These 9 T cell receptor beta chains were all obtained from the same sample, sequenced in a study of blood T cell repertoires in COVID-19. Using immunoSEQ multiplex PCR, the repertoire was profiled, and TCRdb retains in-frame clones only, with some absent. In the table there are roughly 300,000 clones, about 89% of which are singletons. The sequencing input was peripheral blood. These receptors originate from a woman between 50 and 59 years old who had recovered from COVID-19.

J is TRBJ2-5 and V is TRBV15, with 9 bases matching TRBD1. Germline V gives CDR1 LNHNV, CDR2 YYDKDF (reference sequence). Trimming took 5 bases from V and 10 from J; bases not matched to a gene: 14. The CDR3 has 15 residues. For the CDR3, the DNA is TGTGCCACCAGCCCCTACAGGGGACAGGGTTTGGACCAGTACTTC. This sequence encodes CATSPYRGQGLDQYF. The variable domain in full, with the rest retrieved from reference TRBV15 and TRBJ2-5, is DAMVIQNPRYQVTQFGKPVTLSCSQTLNHNVMYWYQQKSSQAPKLLFHYYDKDFNNEADTPDNFQSRRPNTSFCFLDIRSPGLGDTAMYLCATSPYRGQGLDQYFGPGTRLLVL.

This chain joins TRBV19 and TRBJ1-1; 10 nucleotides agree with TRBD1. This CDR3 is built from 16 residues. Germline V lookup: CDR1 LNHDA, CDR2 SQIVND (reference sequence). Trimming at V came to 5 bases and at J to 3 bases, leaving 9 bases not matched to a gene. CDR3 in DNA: TGTGCCAGTAGTCCCAGACAGGGGGCTCGGGACACTGAAGCTTTCTTT. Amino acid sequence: CASSPRQGARDTEAFF.

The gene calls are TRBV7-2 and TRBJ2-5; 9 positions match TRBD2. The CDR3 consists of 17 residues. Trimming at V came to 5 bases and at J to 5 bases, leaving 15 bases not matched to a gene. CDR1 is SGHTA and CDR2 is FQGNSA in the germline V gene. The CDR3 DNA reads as TGTGCCAGCAGCCTCAGGGGCTCAGCGGGGGGAGGGGAGACCCAGTACTTC. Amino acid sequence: CASSLRGSAGGGETQYF.

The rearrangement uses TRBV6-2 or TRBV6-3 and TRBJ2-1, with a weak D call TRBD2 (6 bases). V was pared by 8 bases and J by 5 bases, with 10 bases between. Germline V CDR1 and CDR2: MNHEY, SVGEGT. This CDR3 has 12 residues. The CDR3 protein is CASRWGDNEQFF. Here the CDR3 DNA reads TGTGCCAGCCGTTGGGGGGACAATGAGCAGTTCTTC.

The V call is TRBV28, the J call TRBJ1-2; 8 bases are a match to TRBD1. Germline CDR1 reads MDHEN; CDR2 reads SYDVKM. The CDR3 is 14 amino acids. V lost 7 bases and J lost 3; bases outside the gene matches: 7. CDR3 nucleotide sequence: TGTGCCAGCAAGACAGGGGACCTATACTATGGCTACACCTTC. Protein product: CASKTGDLYYGYTF.

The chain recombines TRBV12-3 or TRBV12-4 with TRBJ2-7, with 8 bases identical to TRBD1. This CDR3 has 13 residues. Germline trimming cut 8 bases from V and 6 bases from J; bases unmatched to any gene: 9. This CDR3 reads CASGLAGGSEQYF. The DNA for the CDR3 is TGTGCCAGCGGCCTGGCAGGGGGCTCCGAGCAGTACTTC.

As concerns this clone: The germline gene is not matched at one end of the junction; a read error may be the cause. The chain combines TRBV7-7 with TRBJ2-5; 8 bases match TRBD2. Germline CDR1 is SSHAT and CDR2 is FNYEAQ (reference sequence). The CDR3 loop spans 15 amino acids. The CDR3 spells CASSKAGVWEETQYF. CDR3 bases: TGTGCTAGCAGCAAAGCGGGAGTTTGGGAAGAGACCCAGTACTTC.

The CDR3 coding sequence is TGCAGCGGCAGCCGCGGGACAGGGGTTATGAACACTGAAGCTTTCTTT. Residues: CSGSRGTGVMNTEAFF. The rearrangement links TRBV29-1 to TRBJ1-1, with TRBD1 identical over 10 bases. V was pared by 7 bases and J by 0 bases, with 11 bases of the junction left unmatched. The germline CDR1 and CDR2 sequences are SQVTM and ANQGSEA. The CDR3 contains 16 residues.

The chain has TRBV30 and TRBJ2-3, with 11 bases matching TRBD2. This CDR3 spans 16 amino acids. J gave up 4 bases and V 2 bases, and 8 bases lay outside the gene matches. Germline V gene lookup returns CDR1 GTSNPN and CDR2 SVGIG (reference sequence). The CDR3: CAWSPGLAGSADTQYF. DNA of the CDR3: TGTGCCTGGAGTCCCGGACTAGCGGGTTCAGCAGATACGCAGTATTTT.